This T cell receptor (beta chain) stems from a study of T-cell reconstitution after alpha-beta-depleted transplantation in children. Whole-study findings and limits: There were reportedly several hundred expanded graft clones from which alpha-beta T cells came about two months after transplant. Some patients' high day-60 TCRbeta diversity was traced to surviving recipient T cells and thymic progenitors. Hyperexpanded clones declined; after one year, newly produced T cells mostly supplied diversity.

The table lists this clonotype with many counts. No antigen is known for it. Unique molecular identifiers featured in how the TCRbeta library was prepared. Each CDR3 protein gets one entry after TCRdb re-called the PCR reads with MiXCR. The repertoire consists of 200,000 to 300,000 distinct CDR3 sequences, with approximately 8.9% occurring once and the leading ten covering less than 8%. The CDR3 totals 12 residues. V was pared by 5 bases and J by 6 bases, with 9 bases between. Germline V gives CDR1 MNHEY, CDR2 SMNVEV (reference sequence). The V and J genes are TRBV27 and TRBJ2-3; D unresolved. Sequenced here: PBMCs, mostly from graft donor cells, sampled 180 days after TCRalphabeta/CD19-depleted stem cell transplant. The sequence derives from a male patient between 10 and 17 years old who had a stem cell transplant for acute lymphoblastic leukemia, so the T cells may come from the graft donor. The CDR3 region is CASSPPSDTQYF. The CDR3 DNA reads as TGTGCCAGCAGTCCCCCTTCGGATACGCAGTATTTT.